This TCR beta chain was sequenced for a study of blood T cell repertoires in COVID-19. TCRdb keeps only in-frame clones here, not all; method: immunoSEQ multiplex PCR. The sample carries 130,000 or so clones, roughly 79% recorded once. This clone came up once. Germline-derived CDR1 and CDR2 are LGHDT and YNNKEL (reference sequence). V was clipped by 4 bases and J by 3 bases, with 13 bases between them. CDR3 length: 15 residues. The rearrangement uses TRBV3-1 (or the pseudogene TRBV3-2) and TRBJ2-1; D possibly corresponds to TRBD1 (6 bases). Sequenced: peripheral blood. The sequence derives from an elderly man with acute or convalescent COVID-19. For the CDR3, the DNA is TGTGCCAGCAGCCCTCAGGGGATCGTCTACAATGAGCAGTTCTTC. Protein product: CASSPQGIVYNEQFF.